This T cell receptor beta chain originates from a study of blood T cell repertoires in COVID-19. Study-level background: Collection of acute and convalescent COVID-19 samples took place in the United States, Italy and Spain. Sources were T cells, B-cell-depleted T cells, or PBMCs; the material itself was cDNA or gDNA.

V was trimmed by 6 bases and J by 5 bases, leaving 15 bases between them. Germline V gene lookup returns CDR1 SEHNR and CDR2 FQNEAQ (reference sequence). The CDR3 runs to 14 residues. Authors' analysis steps: Estimated nucleated cell counts came from reference gene primer amplification. Data came from immunoSEQ multiplex PCR; TCRdb stores just in-frame clones and leaves some out. From that table come the V and J calls and clone size; the DNA was used to work out D and trimming. The sample carries about 250,000 clones, about nine tenths recorded once. The receptor was isolated from a woman aged 60-75 years who had recovered from COVID-19. V is TRBV7-9 and J is TRBJ2-3, with D unclear. The sequencing sample was made of peripheral blood. CDR3 in amino acids: CASSVVGSGDTQYF. DNA for the CDR3: TGTGCCAGCAGTGTTGTCGGGTCGGGAGATACGCAGTATTTT.